A single TCR beta chain is shown here with its context. Its antigen is still unknown. Base qualities are not provided; no much larger clone lies one nucleotide away. TCRbeta CDR3 regions were amplified from genomic DNA using the immunoSEQ Assay, a bias-controlled multiplex PCR. The authors' pipeline ran thus. Within the assay, amplification of reference gene primers was used to estimate how many nucleated cells each sample contained. To quantify the absolute abundance of each unique TCRbeta CDR3 rearrangement, sequence reads were collapsed and filtered. For each sample, productive Simpson clonality was calculated as the square root of Simpson's diversity index over productive rearrangements. TCRdb carries this immuneACCESS record with in-frame sequences only. Its versions omit some clonotypes, under half of them owing to an unresolved V gene in the studies checked, with the rest unexplained. V and J calls and clone size come straight from that table; D and trimming were deduced from the DNA. The sample table shows roughly 360,000 clones, and more than 65% are seen once. The ten biggest clones cover approximately 1% of the sample.

This entry comes from a study of blood T cell repertoires in COVID-19 (dated by TCRdb to between 2020 and 2021). As for the study more broadly: The collaborator samples originated in the United States, Italy and Spain and spanned the acute and convalescent phases of COVID-19. The repertoires were released in a freely available public database meant as a resource for research on the immune response to SARS-CoV-2. Sample metadata almost always included a de-identified subject ID, COVID-19 status, age in years and sex. The samples were drawn from two sources: the first 160 participants of the ongoing ImmuneRACE study, and 1,200 or so subjects contributed by 6 global collaborators. HLA class I and class II types, where available, came from metadata supplied by the sample provider rather than from assay-based typing. The dataset comprised deeply sampled blood TCRbeta repertoires from subjects exposed to, actively infected with, or recovered from COVID-19. The prospective study material was composed of cDNA or gDNA derived from T cells, B-cell-depleted T cells, or PBMCs. What the authors observed across the whole study: Clinical and demographic metadata were provided uncurated, with the amount varying by source and participant.

Counted from cysteine to phenylalanine, this CDR3 has 16 amino acids. Only the CDR3 DNA stays, 48 bases, in frame from base 1. V is trimmed back by 8 bases and J by 2 bases, and the junction contains 10 bases that no gene match accounts for. Based on the germline V gene (reference sequence), the CDR1 and CDR2 sequences are LNHDA and SQIVND. The collaborating institutions used their own protocols to collect whole blood in K2EDTA tubes. Collaborator samples were shipped for TCRbeta analysis as frozen whole blood, isolated PBMCs, or DNA extracted from either sample type. The sequence links TRBV19 to TRBJ2-1; TRBD2 lines up with 9 middle nucleotides. Sequencing used peripheral blood. The TCR sequence derives from a human donor with acute or convalescent COVID-19. The donor label of this sample is uncertain. In nucleotides, the sequence is TGTGCCAGTTCTAACCCCAGCGGGAGGACCTACAATGAGCAGTTCTTC. This codes for CASSNPSGRTYNEQFF.